What follows is one TCR beta chain and its context. Germline V CDR1 and CDR2: DFQATT, SNEGSKA (reference sequence). This CDR3 spans 12 amino acids. Trimming shortened V by 5 bases and J by 5 bases, and 12 bases separated the two germline ends. The source of the sample is a study of T cell repertoires in cytomegalovirus infection. One entry per CDR3 protein results from TCRdb running MiXCR on the reads. The sample lists 300,000 to 400,000 distinct CDR3 sequences; 15% to 20% were seen once. The TCR was taken from a human donor in good health (CMV status not recorded). Some clones in this sample may be carry-over from other donors' samples. Sequenced: PBMCs. V usage is TRBV20-1 and J usage is TRBJ2-5; D perhaps matches TRBD2 (5 bases). The CDR3 DNA follows: TGCAGTGCTCTGATACTAGACGAGACCCAGTACTTC. Its protein product is CSALILDETQYF.